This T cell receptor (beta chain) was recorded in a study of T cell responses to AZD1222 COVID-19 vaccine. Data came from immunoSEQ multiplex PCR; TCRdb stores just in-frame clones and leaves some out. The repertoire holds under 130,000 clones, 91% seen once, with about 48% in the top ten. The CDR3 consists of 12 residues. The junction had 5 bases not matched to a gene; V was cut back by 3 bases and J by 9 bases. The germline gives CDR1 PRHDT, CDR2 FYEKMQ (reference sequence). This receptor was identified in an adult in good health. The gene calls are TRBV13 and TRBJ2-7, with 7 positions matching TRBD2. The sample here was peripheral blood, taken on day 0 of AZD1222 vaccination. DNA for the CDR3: TGTGCCAGCAGCTTTTCGGGAGGCGGGCAGTACTTC. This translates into CASSFSGGGQYF. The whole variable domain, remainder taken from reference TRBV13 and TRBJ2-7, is AAGVIQSPRHLIKEKRETATLKCYPIPRHDTVYWYQQGPGQDPQFLISFYEKMQSDKGSIPDRFSAQQFSDYHSELNMSSLELGDSALYFCASSFSGGGQYFGPGTRLTVT.